The 10 T cell receptor beta chains listed next were all sequenced from one sample in a study of post-analysis software for immune sequencing data. Study-level points and caveats: About 5 TRBV segments appeared more often in patients than in controls, and TRBV5-6, TRBV5-1 and TRBV20-1 were among these.

Each TCR beta cDNA library carried unique molecular identifiers. One entry per CDR3 protein results from TCRdb running MiXCR on the PCR reads. This table holds roughly 800,000 distinct CDR3 sequences, about 50% found once. These receptors have no identified antigens. The sequencing input was blood. These receptor sequences come from a girl between 10 and 17 years old with multiple sclerosis.

The chain employs TRBV12-3 or TRBV12-4 and TRBJ2-5, with TRBD2 matching 13 bases. The J call may be faulty, since TRBJ2-7 better matches the DNA end. The CDR3 covers 15 residues. For the CDR3, the DNA is TGTGCCAGCAGCTCCACTAGCGGGAGGGCCGGCGAGCAGTACTTC. Its translation: CASSSTSGRAGEQYF.

This clonotype was picked up a small number of times. The V call is TRBV12-5, the J call TRBJ2-5, with D perhaps matching TRBD1 (5 bases). The length of the CDR3 is 14 residues. Germline assignment: CDR1 LGHNT and CDR2 FRNRAP. V was clipped by 5 bases and J by 7 bases, with 17 bases between them. The chain's CDR3 is CASGASGSDGTQYF. The CDR3 region has the DNA TGTGCTAGTGGTGCCTCAGGGTCCGATGGGACCCAGTACTTC.

Note on this clonotype: A much larger clone sits a single nucleotide away, making a read error possible. The genes are TRBV29-1 and TRBJ2-5; D call uncertain. The end of the DNA is better explained by TRBJ2-1, so the J call may be wrong. The CDR3 is 13 residues long. Germline V CDR1 and CDR2: SQVTM, ANQGSEA. The CDR3 loop is CSVGSRFQETQFF. CDR3 nucleotides: TGCAGCGTTGGTTCCAGGTTCCAAGAGACCCAGTTCTTC.

In DNA, the CDR3 is TGTGCCAGCAGCCAGTTGGGGGAAAGGGGCAGTGAGCAGTTCTTC. It translates to CASSQLGERGSEQFF. The rearrangement uses TRBV7-3 and TRBJ2-1; D may correspond to TRBD1 or TRBD2 (5 bases each). The CDR3 consists of 15 residues. Germline CDR1 reads SGHTA; CDR2 reads FQGTGA. V lost 5 bases, J lost 9 bases, and 20 bases lay in between.

This clonotype was seen only a few times. The rearrangement links TRBV3-1 to TRBJ1-1; D gene ambiguous. CDR3 size: 13 residues. The germline V gene encodes CDR1 LGHDT and CDR2 YNNKEL (reference sequence). V was shortened by 2 bases and J by 1 base, with 5 bases between the two germline ends. The CDR3 is CASSQTENTEAFF. CDR3 nucleotides: TGTGCCAGCAGCCAAACGGAGAACACTGAAGCTTTCTTT.

The CDR3 loop reads CASTSGLAGGEQFF. The CDR3 region has the DNA TGTGCCAGCACTTCCGGACTAGCGGGGGGAGAGCAGTTCTTC. The gene calls are TRBV2 and TRBJ2-1, with TRBD2 matching over 14 bases. CDR1 and CDR2 (germline): SNHLY, FYNNEI. CDR3 length equals 14 residues. Trimming took 7 bases from V and 10 from J; bases not matched to a gene: 6. Based on the CDR3 plus reference TRBV2 and TRBJ2-1, the full variable domain is EPEVTQTPSHQVTQMGQEVILRCVPISNHLYFYWYRQILGQKVEFLVSFYNNEISEKSEIFDDQFSVERPDGSNFTLKIRSTKLEDSAMYFCASTSGLAGGEQFFGPGTRLTVL.

This sequence joins TRBV29-1 and TRBJ2-1; maybe TRBD1 (6 bases). V lost 4 bases to trimming and J lost 9 bases, with 13 bases between them. The CDR3 consists of 12 residues. The germline CDR1 and CDR2 sequences are SQVTM and ANQGSEA. In DNA, the CDR3 is TGCAGCGTTGGTCGGCTAGGGGGTGAGCAGTTCTTC. Translated, it gives CSVGRLGGEQFF.

The gene calls are TRBV10-3 and TRBJ2-7, with 14 bases aligning to TRBD2. Unmatched junction bases numbered 9, after V lost 4 bases and J lost 1 base. The CDR3 sequence is 18 residues long. Germline CDR1 and CDR2: ENHRY and SYGVKD. CDR3 DNA: TGTGCCATCAGTGGGGGACTAGCGGGGGCCCCTCTTTCCTACGAGCAGTACTTC. It encodes CAISGGLAGAPLSYEQYF.

This clonotype has a handful of counts. V and J are TRBV4-1 and TRBJ2-1; the match to TRBD2 covers 14 bases. V shed 1 base and J 5 bases; nucleotides not matched to a gene: 7. CDR1 is MGHRA, CDR2 YSYEKL, per germline. The CDR3 is made up of 18 amino acids. The CDR3 reads CASSQVGTSGRWDNEQFF. The CDR3 bases are TGCGCCAGCAGCCAAGTCGGGACTAGCGGGAGATGGGACAATGAGCAGTTCTTC.

The V and J genes are TRBV5-1 and TRBJ2-1, with 13 nucleotides matching TRBD2. Germline trimming cut 4 bases from V and 4 bases from J; bases unmatched to any gene: 5. Looked up from germline, CDR1 is SGHRS and CDR2 is YFSETQ. The CDR3 loop spans 16 amino acids. As DNA, the CDR3 is TGCGCCAGCAGCCCGGGGACTAGCGGGACGTACAATGAGCAGTTCTTC. Its protein is CASSPGTSGTYNEQFF.